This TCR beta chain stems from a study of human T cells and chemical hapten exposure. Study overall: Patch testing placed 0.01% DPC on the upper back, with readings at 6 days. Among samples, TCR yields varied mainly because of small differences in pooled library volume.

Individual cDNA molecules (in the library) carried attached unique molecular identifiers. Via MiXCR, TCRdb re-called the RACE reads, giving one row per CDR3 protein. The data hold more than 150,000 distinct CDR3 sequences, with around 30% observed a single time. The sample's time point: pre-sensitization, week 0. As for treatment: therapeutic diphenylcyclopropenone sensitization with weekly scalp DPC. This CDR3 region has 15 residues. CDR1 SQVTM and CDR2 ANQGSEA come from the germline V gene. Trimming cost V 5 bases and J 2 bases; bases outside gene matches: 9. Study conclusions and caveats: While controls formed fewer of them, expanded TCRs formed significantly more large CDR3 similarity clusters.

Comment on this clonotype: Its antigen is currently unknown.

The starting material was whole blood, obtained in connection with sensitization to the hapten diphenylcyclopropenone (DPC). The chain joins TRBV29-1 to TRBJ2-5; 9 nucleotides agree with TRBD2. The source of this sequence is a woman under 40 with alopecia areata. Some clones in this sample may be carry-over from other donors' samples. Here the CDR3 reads CSVRRGAGGQETQYF. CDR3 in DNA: TGCAGCGTTCGACGAGGAGCGGGGGGACAAGAGACCCAGTACTTC. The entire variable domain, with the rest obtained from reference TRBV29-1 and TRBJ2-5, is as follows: SAVISQKPSRDICQRGTSLTIQCQVDSQVTMMFWYRQQPGQSLTLIATANQGSEATYESGFVIDKFPISRPNLTFSTLTVSNMSPEDSSIYLCSVRRGAGGQETQYFGPGTRLLVL.